A single sample gave rise to the 8 T cell receptor beta chains below, sequenced in a study of T cell responses to AZD1222 COVID-19 vaccine (dated by TCRdb to the early 2020s). This sample's time point label indicates: baseline before first vaccination. Preparation of the library involved the immunoSEQ multiplex PCR assay. TCRdb provides this immuneACCESS table in a form limited to in-frame rearrangements. Some clones are lacking; in checked studies, under half of them reflect an unresolved V gene, and why the rest are absent is not known. The sample profile shows 150,000 to 200,000 clones; approximately 91% of them were found once. Of the sample, 1.6% falls within the top ten clones. Source: peripheral blood, taken on day 0 of AZD1222 vaccination. The receptor set was obtained from an adult in good health.

This chain connects TRBV29-1 to TRBJ2-2, with a possible D match to TRBD1 (5 bases). The germline V gene encodes CDR1 SQVTM and CDR2 ANQGSEA. The V end was cut by 4 bases, the J end by 1 base, with 7 bases between. The CDR3 loop spans 13 amino acids. The CDR3 sequence is CSVGQRNTGELFF. CDR3 DNA sequence: TGCAGCGTTGGACAGAGGAACACCGGGGAGCTGTTTTTT.

The chain has TRBV7-2 and TRBJ2-7; 8 bases are shared with TRBD1. Germline CDR1 and CDR2: SGHTA and FQGNSA. CDR3 length equals 13 residues. With V trimmed by 5 bases and J by 5 bases, 5 bases remained unmatched. CDR3 in amino acids: CASSGQTGDEQYV. CDR3 nucleotide sequence: TGTGCCAGCAGCGGACAGACAGGGGACGAGCAGTACGTC.

The CDR3 bases are TGTGCCAGTGGGCTCCCGGGACAGGGCAATGAGCAGTTCTTC. This codes for CASGLPGQGNEQFF. The J gene is TRBJ2-1, the V gene TRBV19; TRBD1 agrees at 9 bases. Germline V gene lookup returns CDR1 LNHDA and CDR2 SQIVND (reference sequence). The CDR3 is made up of 14 amino acids. J lost 6 bases, V lost 8 bases, and 8 bases had no gene match.

This chain uses TRBV9 with TRBJ1-5; D remains unclear. Per the germline V gene, CDR1 is SGDLS and CDR2 is YYNGEE. The V end lost 5 bases, the J end lost 9 bases, and 18 bases lay between the germline ends. The CDR3 runs 14 residues. In DNA, the CDR3 is TGTGCCAGCAGAGAACGGTCGTATCTGGCGCCCCAGCATTTT. This sequence encodes CASRERSYLAPQHF.

The V and J genes are TRBV24-1 and TRBJ2-6; TRBD1 aligns across 10 bases. Per the germline V gene, CDR1 is KGHDR and CDR2 is SFDVKD. This CDR3 comprises 19 residues. J lost 2 bases, V lost 5 bases, and 11 bases had no gene match. The CDR3 here is CATSAPSDRGMTGANVLTF. The CDR3 coding sequence is TGTGCCACCAGTGCCCCCTCGGACAGGGGGATGACTGGGGCCAACGTCCTGACTTTC.

This clone was seen just once. The rearrangement uses TRBV2 and TRBJ1-2, with 7 positions matching TRBD1. The ends lost 8 bases at V and 1 base at J; junction bases unmatched: 7. Germline-derived CDR1 and CDR2 are SNHLY and FYNNEI. CDR3 size: 14 residues. CDR3: CASRGTASNYGYTF. For the CDR3, the DNA is TGTGCCAGCCGGGGGACAGCCAGTAACTATGGCTACACCTTC.

The chain links TRBV5-4 to TRBJ1-3, with unresolved D. CDR1 SGHNT and CDR2 YYREEE come from the germline V gene (reference sequence). The CDR3 length is 16 residues. The V end lost 4 bases, the J end lost 0 bases, and 14 bases lay between the germline ends. The CDR3 reads CASSRRTVDSGNTIYF. For the CDR3, the DNA is TGTGCCAGCAGCAGACGGACGGTGGACTCTGGAAACACCATATATTTT.

J is TRBJ2-5 and V is TRBV5-1; D unresolved. There are 15 residues in the CDR3. V was cut by 0 bases and J by 1 base, with 10 bases left in between. From germline, CDR1 is SGHRS and CDR2 YFSETQ. The CDR3 loop reads CASSLERPSQETQYF. The CDR3 bases are TGCGCCAGCAGCTTGGAACGGCCGTCCCAAGAGACCCAGTACTTC.